This T cell receptor beta chain was recorded in a study of post-analysis software for immune sequencing data. Whole-study context: Patients with relapsing-remitting, secondary progressive and progressive-relapsing multiple sclerosis courses were all represented. Study-level points and caveats: Diversity measured as normalized Chao1 was significantly lower in multiple sclerosis patients than in controls. TRBV5-6, TRBV5-1 and TRBV20-1 were among four or five TRBV segments more frequent in patients than controls.

With respect to this clonotype: What it binds is not known.

Unique molecular identifiers were built into the TCR beta cDNA libraries. TCRdb re-derived calls from the PCR reads in MiXCR, one entry per CDR3 protein. The table shows hundreds of thousands of distinct CDR3 sequences, with around 53% occurring only once. V was shortened by 0 bases and J by 3 bases, with 5 bases between the two germline ends. The CDR3 is made up of 14 amino acids. Germline CDR1 MGHDK, CDR2 SYGVNS. The chain links TRBV25-1 to TRBJ2-2; possible D gene TRBD1, 5 bases. The source of this sequence is a girl between 5 and 17 years old with multiple sclerosis. Sequencing input: blood. The CDR3, as DNA: TGTGCCAGCAGTGAATACAGGGACACCGGGGAGCTGTTTTTT. Its translation is CASSEYRDTGELFF. Based on the CDR3 plus reference TRBV25-1 and TRBJ2-2, the full variable domain is EADIYQTPRYLVIGTGKKITLECSQTMGHDKMYWYQQDPGMELHLIHYSYGVNSTEKGDLSSESTVSRIRTEHFPLTLESARPSHTSQYLCASSEYRDTGELFFGEGSRLTVL.